These T cell receptor beta chains were read from a single sample in a study of cytomegalovirus exposure and HLA in healthy donors. TCRdb keeps only in-frame clones here, not all; method: immunoSEQ multiplex PCR. The data show 53,000 or so clones, about 69% seen once. The material sequenced was PBMCs. The receptor source for this set is a man aged 25 to 45 in good health and CMV-seropositive. The CDR3 runs from the conserved cysteine through the conserved F or W. Fields, in order: V gene, CDR3 length, J gene, CDR3 protein.

TRBV5-1	14	TRBJ1-1	CASSLPGTLTEAFF
TRBV10-3	12	TRBJ1-6	CAISGGDSPLHF
TRBV4-1	17	TRBJ2-1	CASSQDLRASGGHEQFF
TRBV11-2	15	TRBJ2-5	CASSLAVTRQGTQYF
TRBV29-1	14	TRBJ1-4	CSVVRGGVGEKLFF
TRBV19	12	TRBJ1-5	CASSAGGQPQHF
TRBV18	16	TRBJ2-6	CASSPPGGAGANVLTF
TRBV5-1	15	TRBJ2-1	CASSFSPGGDNEQFF
TRBV4-1	16	NA	CASSATVASAGYEQYF
TRBV7-9	17	TRBJ1-1	CASSLTTGDRPNTEAFF
TRBV6-1	15	TRBJ2-7	CASSNPWTGTYEQYF
TRBV21-1	16	TRBJ2-3	CASKPSGGLSTDTQYF
TRBV2	13	TRBJ1-5	CASSLSQGQPQHF
TRBV5-1	13	TRBJ1-1	CASSFDQGTEAFF
TRBV2	14	TRBJ2-7	CASSVDRTSYEQYF
TRBV18	15	TRBJ2-7	CASSPGTGISYEQYF
TRBV18	15	TRBJ2-3	CASSLQGADTDTQYF
TRBV4-3	16	TRBJ1-2	CASSQGYSVFSRGYTF
TRBV2	16	TRBJ2-3	CASSPSGGLITDTQYF
TRBV14	14	TRBJ2-7	CASSQFTGIYEQYF
TRBV28	17	TRBJ2-4	CASSFSGTALAKNIQYF
TRBV11-2	13	TRBJ2-4	CASRGGGEIIQYF
TRBV4-2	17	TRBJ2-3	CASSQGSDRGGKDTQYF
TRBV5-5	17	TRBJ1-3	CASSFEAGRFAGNTIYF
TRBV30	11	TRBJ1-1	CAWAQASEAFF
TRBV4-3	17	TRBJ1-4	CASTPQTFAGVHEKLFF
TRBV2	17	TRBJ2-1	CASSELGLISSYNEQFF
TRBV11-2	15	TRBJ1-2	CASNSGTGYLSGYTF
TRBV4-3	18	TRBJ2-6	CASSQPGTGASGANVLTF
TRBV7-6	13	TRBJ1-2	CASSPALRDGYTF